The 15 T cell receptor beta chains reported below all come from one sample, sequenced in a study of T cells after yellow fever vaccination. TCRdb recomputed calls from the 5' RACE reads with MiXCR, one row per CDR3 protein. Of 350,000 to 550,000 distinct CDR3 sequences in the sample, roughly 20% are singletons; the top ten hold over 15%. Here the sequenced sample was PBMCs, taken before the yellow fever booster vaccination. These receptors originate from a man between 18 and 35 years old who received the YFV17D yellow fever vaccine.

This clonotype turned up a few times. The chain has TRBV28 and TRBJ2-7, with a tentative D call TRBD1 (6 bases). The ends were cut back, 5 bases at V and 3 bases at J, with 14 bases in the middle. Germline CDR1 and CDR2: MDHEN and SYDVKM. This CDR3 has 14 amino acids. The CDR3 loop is CASSPLDRNYEQYV. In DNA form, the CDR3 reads TGTGCCAGCAGTCCCCTAGACAGGAACTACGAGCAGTACGTC.

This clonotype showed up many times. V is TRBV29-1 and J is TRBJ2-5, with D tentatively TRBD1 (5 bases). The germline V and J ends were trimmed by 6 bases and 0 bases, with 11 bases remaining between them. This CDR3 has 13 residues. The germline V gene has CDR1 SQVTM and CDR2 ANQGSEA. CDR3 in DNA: TGCAGCGTGGCCCTACAGGACCAAGAGACCCAGTACTTC. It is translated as CSVALQDQETQYF.

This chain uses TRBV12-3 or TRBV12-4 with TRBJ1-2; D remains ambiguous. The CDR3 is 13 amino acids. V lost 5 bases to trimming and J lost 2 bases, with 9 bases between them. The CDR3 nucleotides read TGTGCCAGCAGTCATCCCAGCAACTATGGCTACACCTTC. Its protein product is CASSHPSNYGYTF.

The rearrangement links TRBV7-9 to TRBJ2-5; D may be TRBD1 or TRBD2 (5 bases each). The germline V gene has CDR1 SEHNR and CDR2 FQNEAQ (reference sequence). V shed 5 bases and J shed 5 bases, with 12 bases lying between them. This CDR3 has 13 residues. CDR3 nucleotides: TGTGCCAGCAGCGGCAGGGACGTTGAGACCCAGTACTTC. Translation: CASSGRDVETQYF.

CDR3 sequence (DNA): TGTGCCAGCAGCTTACAGGGTTGGGACACTGAAGCTTTCTTT. It is translated as CASSLQGWDTEAFF. V is TRBV7-9 and J is TRBJ1-1, with D possibly matching TRBD1 (5 bases). The CDR3 totals 14 residues. Trimming stripped 2 bases from V and 3 bases from J, with 10 bases between. CDR1 SEHNR and CDR2 FQNEAQ come from the germline V gene (reference sequence).

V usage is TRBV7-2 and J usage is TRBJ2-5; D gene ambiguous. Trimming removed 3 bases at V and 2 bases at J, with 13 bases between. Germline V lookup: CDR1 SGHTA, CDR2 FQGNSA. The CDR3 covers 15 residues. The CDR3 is CASSFNPGRQETQYF. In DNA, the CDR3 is TGTGCCAGCAGCTTCAATCCGGGCCGACAAGAGACCCAGTACTTC.

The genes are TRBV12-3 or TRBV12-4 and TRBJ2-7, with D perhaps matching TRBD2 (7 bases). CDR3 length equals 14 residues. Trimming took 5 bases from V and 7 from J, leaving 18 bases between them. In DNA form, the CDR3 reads TGTGCCAGCAGTCAGACAGGTCCGGGGGGAGAGCAGTACTTC. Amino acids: CASSQTGPGGEQYF.

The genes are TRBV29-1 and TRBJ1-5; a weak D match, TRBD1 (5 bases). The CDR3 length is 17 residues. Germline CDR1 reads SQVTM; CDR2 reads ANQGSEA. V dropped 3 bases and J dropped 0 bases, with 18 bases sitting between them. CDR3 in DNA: TGCAGCGTTGAGGGCGCCGGGGCCGCGAATAGCAATCAGCCCCAGCATTTT. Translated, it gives CSVEGAGAANSNQPQHF.

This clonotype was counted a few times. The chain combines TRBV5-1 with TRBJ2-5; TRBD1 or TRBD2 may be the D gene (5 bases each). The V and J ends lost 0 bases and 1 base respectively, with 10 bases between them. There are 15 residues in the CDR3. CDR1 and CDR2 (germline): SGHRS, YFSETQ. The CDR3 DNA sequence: TGCGCCAGCAGCTTGGATGGGGGACGCCAAGAGACCCAGTACTTC. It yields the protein CASSLDGGRQETQYF. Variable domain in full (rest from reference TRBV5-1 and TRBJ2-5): KAGVTQTPRYLIKTRGQQVTLSCSPISGHRSVSWYQQTPGQGLQFLFEYFSETQRNKGNFPGRFSGRQFSNSRSEMNVSTLELGDSALYLCASSLDGGRQETQYFGPGTRLLVL.

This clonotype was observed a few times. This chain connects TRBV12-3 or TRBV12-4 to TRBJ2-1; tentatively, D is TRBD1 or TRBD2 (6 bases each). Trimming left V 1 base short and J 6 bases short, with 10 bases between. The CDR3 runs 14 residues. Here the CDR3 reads CASSLDRGPNEQFF. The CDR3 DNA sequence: TGTGCCAGCAGTTTAGACCGGGGGCCCAATGAGCAGTTCTTC.

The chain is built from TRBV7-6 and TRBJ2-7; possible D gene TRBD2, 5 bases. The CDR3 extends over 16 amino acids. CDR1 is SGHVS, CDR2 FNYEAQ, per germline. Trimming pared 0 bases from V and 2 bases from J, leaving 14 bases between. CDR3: CASSLAWQAGTYEQYF. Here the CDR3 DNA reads TGTGCCAGCAGCTTAGCGTGGCAGGCCGGGACCTACGAGCAGTACTTC.

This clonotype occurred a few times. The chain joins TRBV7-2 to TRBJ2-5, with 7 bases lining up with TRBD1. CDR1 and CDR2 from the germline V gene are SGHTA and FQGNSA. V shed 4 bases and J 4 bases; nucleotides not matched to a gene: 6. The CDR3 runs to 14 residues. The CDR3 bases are TGTGCCAGCAGCTCAACTAGGACAGGAGAGACCCAGTACTTC. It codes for CASSSTRTGETQYF.

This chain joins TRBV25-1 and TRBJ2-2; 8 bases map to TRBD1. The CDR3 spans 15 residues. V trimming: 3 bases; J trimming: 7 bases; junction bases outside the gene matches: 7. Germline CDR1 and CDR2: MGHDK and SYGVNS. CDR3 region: CASSDDRGRVGELFF. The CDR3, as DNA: TGTGCCAGCAGTGACGACAGGGGCCGGGTCGGGGAGCTGTTTTTT.

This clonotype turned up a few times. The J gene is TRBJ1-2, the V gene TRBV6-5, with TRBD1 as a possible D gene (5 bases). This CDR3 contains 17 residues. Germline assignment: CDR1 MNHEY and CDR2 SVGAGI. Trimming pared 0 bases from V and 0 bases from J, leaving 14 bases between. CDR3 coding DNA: TGTGCCAGCAGTTACTCTTTGACTCGGGGCACTAACTATGGCTACACCTTC. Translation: CASSYSLTRGTNYGYTF.

CDR3 DNA sequence: TGTGCCAGCAGCTCCCGTGGAGGGAGTGAAAAACTGTTTTTT. Translating it yields CASSSRGGSEKLFF. The chain is built from TRBV5-5 and TRBJ1-4, with D unclear. Germline loops: CDR1 SGHKS, CDR2 YYEKEE (reference sequence). The CDR3 loop spans 14 amino acids. Between the trimmed V and J ends, which lost 3 bases and 7 bases, there was a span of 13 bases.